This section outlines one TCR beta chain sequence together with its context. Its target is not known. This CDR3 is 13 amino acids long. The V end was cut by 6 bases, the J end by 3 bases, with 11 bases between. TCRdb independently ran MiXCR on the reads; one entry per CDR3 protein. This table holds 300,000 to 400,000 distinct CDR3 sequences, around 18% found once. This entry is derived from a study of T cell repertoires in cytomegalovirus infection. Whole-study findings and limits: The ex vivo response was dominated by HLA-C-restricted CMV-specific TCR beta clonotypes.

This rearrangement joins TRBV12-3 or TRBV12-4 to TRBJ1-1, with D tentatively TRBD1 (5 bases). Sequencing was performed on PBMCs. The TCR originated in a human donor in good health (CMV status not recorded). Some clones in this sample may be carry-over from other donors' samples. CDR3 loop: CASSSGTHTEAFF. DNA of the CDR3: TGTGCCAGCAGCTCAGGGACTCACACTGAAGCTTTCTTT.